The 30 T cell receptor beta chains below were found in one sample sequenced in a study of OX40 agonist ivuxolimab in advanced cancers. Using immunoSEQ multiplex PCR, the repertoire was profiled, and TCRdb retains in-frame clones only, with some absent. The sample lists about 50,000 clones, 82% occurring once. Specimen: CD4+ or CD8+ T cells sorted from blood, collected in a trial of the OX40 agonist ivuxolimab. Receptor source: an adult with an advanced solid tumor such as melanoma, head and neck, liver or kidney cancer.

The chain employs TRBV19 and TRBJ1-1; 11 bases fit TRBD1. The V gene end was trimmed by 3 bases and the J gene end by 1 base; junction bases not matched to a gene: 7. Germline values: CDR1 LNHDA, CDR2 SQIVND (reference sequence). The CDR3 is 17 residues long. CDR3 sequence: CASSIRGTGGWNTEAFF. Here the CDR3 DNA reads TGTGCCAGTAGTATTCGGGGGACAGGGGGATGGAACACTGAAGCTTTCTTT.

CDR3 DNA sequence: TGTGCCAGCAGCTTAGACGGGTCGCGCGAGCAGTACTTC. It specifies CASSLDGSREQYF. This sequence joins TRBV11-3 and TRBJ2-5; no firm D call. The J call is uncertain, as TRBJ2-7 better fits the DNA end. Germline assignment: CDR1 SGHNT and CDR2 YENEEA. There are 13 residues in the CDR3.

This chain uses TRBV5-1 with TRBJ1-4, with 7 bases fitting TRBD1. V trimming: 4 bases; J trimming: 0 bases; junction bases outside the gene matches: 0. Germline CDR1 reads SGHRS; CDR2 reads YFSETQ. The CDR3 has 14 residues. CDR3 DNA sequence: TGCGCCAGCAGCGGGACAGCAACTAATGAAAAACTGTTTTTT. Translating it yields CASSGTATNEKLFF.

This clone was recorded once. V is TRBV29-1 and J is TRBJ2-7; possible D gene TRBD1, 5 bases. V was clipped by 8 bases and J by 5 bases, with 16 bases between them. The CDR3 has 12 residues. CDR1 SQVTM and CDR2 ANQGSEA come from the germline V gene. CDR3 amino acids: CSFRTSKDEQYF. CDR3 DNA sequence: TGCAGCTTTCGGACAAGTAAGGACGAGCAGTACTTC.

The CDR3 here is CASSEWDSWVRQYF. The DNA for the CDR3 is TGTGCCAGCAGTGAGTGGGACAGCTGGGTAAGGCAGTACTTC. The chain links TRBV2 to TRBJ2-7; 7 bases are shared with TRBD1. J gave up 9 bases and V 3 bases, and 11 bases lay outside the gene matches. The CDR3 consists of 14 residues. CDR1 SNHLY and CDR2 FYNNEI come from the germline V gene.

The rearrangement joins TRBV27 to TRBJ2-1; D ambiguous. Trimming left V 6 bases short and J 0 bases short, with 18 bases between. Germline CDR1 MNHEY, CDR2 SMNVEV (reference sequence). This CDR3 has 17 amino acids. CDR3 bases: TGTGCCAGCAGCCCCATAGGCCTGTTCTTCTCCTACAATGAGCAGTTCTTC. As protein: CASSPIGLFFSYNEQFF.

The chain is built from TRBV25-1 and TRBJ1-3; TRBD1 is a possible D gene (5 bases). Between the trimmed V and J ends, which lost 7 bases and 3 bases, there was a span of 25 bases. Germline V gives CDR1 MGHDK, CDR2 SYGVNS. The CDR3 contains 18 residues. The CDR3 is CASKPPGDRIKNGNTIYF. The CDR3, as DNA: TGTGCCAGCAAGCCGCCTGGGGACCGCATAAAGAATGGAAACACCATATATTTT.

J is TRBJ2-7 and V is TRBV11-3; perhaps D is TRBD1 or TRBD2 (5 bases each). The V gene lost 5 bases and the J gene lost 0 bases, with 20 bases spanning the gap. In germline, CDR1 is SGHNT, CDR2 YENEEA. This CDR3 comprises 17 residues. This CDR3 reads CASSDSLGLGVSYEQYF. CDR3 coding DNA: TGTGCCAGCAGCGATTCCCTGGGCTTGGGGGTCTCCTACGAGCAGTACTTC.

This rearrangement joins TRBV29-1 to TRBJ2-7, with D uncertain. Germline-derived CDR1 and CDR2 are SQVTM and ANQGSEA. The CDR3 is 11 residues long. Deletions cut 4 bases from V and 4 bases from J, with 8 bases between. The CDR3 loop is CSVGSLYEQYF. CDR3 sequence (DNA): TGCAGCGTTGGGAGTCTTTACGAGCAGTACTTC.

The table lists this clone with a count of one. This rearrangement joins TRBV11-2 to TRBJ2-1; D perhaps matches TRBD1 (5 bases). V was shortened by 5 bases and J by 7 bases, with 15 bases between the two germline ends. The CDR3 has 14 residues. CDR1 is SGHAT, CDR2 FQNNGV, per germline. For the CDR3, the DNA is TGTGCCAGCAGCACGTCCTGGGGCAATAATGAGCAGTTCTTC. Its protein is CASSTSWGNNEQFF.

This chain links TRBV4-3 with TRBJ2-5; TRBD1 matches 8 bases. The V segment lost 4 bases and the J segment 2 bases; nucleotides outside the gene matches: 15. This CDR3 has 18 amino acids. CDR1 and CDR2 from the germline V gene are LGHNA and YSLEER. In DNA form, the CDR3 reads TGCGCCAGCAGCCTCCGTCACTCCGGGACAGGTTTACAAGAGACCCAGTACTTC. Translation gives CASSLRHSGTGLQETQYF.

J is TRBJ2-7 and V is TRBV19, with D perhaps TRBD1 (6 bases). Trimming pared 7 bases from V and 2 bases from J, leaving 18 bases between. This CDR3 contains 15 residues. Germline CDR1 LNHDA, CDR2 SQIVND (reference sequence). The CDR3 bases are TGTGCCAGTATTTCCGTCCTCCCAGGGGCCTACGAGCAGTACTTC. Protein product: CASISVLPGAYEQYF.

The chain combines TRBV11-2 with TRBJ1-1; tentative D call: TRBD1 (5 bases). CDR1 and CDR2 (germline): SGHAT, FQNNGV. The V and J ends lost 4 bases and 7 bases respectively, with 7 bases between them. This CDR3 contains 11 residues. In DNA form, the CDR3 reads TGTGCCAGCAGCTGGGGCCTTGAAGCTTTCTTT. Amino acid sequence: CASSWGLEAFF. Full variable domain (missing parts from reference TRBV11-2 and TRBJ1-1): EAGVAQSPRYKIIEKRQSVAFWCNPISGHATLYWYQQILGQGPKLLIQFQNNGVVDDSQLPKDRFSAERLKGVDSTLKIQPAKLEDSAVYLCASSWGLEAFFGQGTRLTVV.

CDR3 protein: CASSPLGTNNEQFF. DNA of the CDR3: TGTGCCAGCTCACCCCTCGGGACTAACAATGAGCAGTTCTTC. The genes are TRBV18 and TRBJ2-1; 7 bases agree with TRBD2. The CDR3 runs 14 residues. Trimming took 3 bases from V and 5 from J; bases not matched to a gene: 4. Germline CDR1 KGHSH, CDR2 LQKENI.

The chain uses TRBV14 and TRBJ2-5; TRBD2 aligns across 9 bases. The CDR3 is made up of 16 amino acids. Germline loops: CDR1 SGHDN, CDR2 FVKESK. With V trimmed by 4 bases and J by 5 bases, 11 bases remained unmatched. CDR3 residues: CASSPLGGRAAETQYF. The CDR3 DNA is TGTGCCAGCAGCCCTCTGGGCGGGAGGGCGGCGGAGACCCAGTACTTC.

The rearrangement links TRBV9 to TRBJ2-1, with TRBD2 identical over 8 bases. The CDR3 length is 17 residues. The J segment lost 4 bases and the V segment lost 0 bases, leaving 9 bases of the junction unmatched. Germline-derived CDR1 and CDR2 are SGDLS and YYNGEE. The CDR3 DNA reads TGTGCCAGCAGCGTAGGTTCACTAGCGGACTTTTACAATGAGCAGTTCTTC. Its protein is CASSVGSLADFYNEQFF. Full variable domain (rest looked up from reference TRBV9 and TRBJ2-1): DSGVTQTPKHLITATGQRVTLRCSPRSGDLSVYWYQQSLDQGLQFLIQYYNGEERAKGNILERFSAQQFPDLHSELNLSSLELGDSALYFCASSVGSLADFYNEQFFGPGTRLTVL.

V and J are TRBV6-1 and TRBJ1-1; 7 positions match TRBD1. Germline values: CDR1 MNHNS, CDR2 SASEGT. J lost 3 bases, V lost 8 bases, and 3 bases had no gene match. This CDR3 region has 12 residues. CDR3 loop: CASSGQDTEAFF. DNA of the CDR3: TGTGCCAGCTCAGGACAGGACACTGAAGCTTTCTTT.

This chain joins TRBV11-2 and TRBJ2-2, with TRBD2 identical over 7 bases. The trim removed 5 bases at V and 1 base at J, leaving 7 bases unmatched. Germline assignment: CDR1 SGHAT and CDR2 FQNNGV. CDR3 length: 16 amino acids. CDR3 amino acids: CASSPPSGMNTGELFF. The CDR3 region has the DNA TGTGCCAGCAGCCCCCCCAGCGGGATGAACACCGGGGAGCTGTTTTTT.

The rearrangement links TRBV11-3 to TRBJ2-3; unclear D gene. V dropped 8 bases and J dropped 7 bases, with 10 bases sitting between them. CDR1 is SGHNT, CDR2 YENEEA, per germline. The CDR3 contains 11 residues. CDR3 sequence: CASGVTNTQYF. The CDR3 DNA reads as TGTGCCAGCGGGGTTACCAATACGCAGTATTTT.

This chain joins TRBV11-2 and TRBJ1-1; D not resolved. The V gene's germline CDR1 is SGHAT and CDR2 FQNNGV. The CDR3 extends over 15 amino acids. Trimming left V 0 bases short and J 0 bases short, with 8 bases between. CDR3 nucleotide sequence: TGTGCCAGCAGCTTAGAGCGGGTTATGAACACTGAAGCTTTCTTT. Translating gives CASSLERVMNTEAFF.

This chain's CDR3 is CATSKLSGTSARDTQYF. The CDR3 bases are TGTGCCACCAGCAAGCTATCCGGGACTAGCGCTCGAGATACGCAGTATTTT. The chain carries TRBV15 and TRBJ2-3; 10 bases agree with TRBD2. V was clipped by 4 bases and J by 5 bases; unmatched bases: 12. The CDR3 runs 17 residues. Germline CDR1 and CDR2: LNHNV and YYDKDF (reference sequence).

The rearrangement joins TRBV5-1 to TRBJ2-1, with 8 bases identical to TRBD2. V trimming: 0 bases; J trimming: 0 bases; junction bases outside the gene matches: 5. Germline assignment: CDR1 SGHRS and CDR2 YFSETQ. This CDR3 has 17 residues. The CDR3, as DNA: TGCGCCAGCAGCTTGGCCTCGGGGGGGAGCTCCTACAATGAGCAGTTCTTC. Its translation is CASSLASGGSSYNEQFF.

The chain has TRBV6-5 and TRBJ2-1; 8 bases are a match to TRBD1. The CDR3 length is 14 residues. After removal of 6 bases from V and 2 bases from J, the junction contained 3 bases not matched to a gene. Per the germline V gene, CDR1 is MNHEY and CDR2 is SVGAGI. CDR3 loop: CASRGQGPYNEQFF. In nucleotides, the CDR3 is TGTGCCAGCAGAGGACAGGGCCCCTACAATGAGCAGTTCTTC.

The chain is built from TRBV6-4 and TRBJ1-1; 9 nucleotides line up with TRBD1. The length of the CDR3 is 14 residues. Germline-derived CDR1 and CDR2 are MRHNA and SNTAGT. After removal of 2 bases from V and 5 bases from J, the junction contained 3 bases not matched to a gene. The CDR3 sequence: CASSDRQGGTEAFF. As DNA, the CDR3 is TGTGCCAGCAGTGACCGACAGGGGGGAACTGAAGCTTTCTTT.

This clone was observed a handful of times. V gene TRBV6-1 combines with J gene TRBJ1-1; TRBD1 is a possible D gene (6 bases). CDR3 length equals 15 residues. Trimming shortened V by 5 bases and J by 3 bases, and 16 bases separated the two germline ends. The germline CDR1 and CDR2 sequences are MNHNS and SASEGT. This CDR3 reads CASSRSGVGYTEAFF. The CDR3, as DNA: TGTGCCAGCAGTAGATCAGGGGTTGGGTACACTGAAGCTTTCTTT.

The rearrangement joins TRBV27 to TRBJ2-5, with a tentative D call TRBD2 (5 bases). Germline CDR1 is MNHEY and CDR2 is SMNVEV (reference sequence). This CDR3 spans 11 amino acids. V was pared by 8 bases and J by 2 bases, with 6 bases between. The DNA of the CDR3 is TGTGCCAGCGGACTTCAAGAGACCCAGTACTTC. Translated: CASGLQETQYF.

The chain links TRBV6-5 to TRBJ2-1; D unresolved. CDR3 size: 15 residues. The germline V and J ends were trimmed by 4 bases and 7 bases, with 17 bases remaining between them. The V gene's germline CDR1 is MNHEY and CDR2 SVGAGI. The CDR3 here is CASSLNRADGNEQFF. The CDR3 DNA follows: TGTGCCAGCAGTTTGAATAGGGCCGATGGAAATGAGCAGTTCTTC.

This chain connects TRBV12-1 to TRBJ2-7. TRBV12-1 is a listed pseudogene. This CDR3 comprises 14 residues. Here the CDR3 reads CASSHRDPAYEQYF. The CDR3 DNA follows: TGTGCCAGCAGCCACCGGGACCCCGCCTACGAGCAGTACTTC.

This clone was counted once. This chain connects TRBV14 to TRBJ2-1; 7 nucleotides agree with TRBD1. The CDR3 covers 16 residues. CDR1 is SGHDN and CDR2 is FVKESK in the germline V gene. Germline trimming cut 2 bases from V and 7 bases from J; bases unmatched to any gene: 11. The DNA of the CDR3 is TGTGCCAGCAGCCAAAAGGGTCAGGGGGTTTGGAATGAGCAGTTCTTC. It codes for CASSQKGQGVWNEQFF.

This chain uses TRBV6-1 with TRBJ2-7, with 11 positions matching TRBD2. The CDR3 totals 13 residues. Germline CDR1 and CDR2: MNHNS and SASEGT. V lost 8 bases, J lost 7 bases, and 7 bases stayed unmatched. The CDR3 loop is CASQTSGTWEQYF. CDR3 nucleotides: TGTGCCAGCCAGACTAGCGGGACGTGGGAGCAGTACTTC.